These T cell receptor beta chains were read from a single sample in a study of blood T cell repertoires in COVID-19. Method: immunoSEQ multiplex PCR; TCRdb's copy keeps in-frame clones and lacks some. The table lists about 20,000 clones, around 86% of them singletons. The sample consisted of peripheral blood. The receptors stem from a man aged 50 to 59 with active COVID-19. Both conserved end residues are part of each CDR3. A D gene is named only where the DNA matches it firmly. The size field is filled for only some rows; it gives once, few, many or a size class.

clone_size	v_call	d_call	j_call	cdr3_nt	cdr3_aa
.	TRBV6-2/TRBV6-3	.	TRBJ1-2	TGTGCCAGCAGTTCCGTCGGCGGTGGCTACACCTTC	CASSSVGGGYTF
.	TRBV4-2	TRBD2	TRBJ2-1	TGTGCCAGCAGCCACCATAGCGGGGGGAACAATGAGCAGTTCTTC	CASSHHSGGNNEQFF
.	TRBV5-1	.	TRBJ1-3	TGCGCCAGCACCCCCGACAGGATAGCCGGAAACACCATATATTTT	CASTPDRIAGNTIYF
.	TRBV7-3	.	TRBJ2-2	TGTGCCAGCAGCGTAGCAGAGACCGGGGAGCTGTTTTTT	CASSVAETGELFF
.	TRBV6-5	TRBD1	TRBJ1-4	TGTGCCAGCAGTCGGACAGGGGTAACTAATGAAAAACTGTTTTTT	CASSRTGVTNEKLFF
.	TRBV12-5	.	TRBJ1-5	TGTGCTAGTGGCCTCAGGGGCCAGCCCCAGCATTTT	CASGLRGQPQHF
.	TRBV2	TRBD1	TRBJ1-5	TGTGCCAGCAGTGACAGGACAGGGGGCTCTCAGCCCCAGCATTTT	CASSDRTGGSQPQHF
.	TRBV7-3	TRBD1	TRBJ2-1	TGTGCCAGCAGCCTCGGACAGGGGAGAGATGAGCAGTTCTTC	CASSLGQGRDEQFF
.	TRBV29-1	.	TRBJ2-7	TGCAGCGTTGAAGATCGGGGATGGTACGAGCAGTACTTC	CSVEDRGWYEQYF
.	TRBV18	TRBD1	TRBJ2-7	TGTGCCAGCTCACCACTGGGACAGTACTCCTACGAGCAGTACTTC	CASSPLGQYSYEQYF
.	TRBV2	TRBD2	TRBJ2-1	TGTGCCAGCAGTGAAGTACTAGCGGTTTACAATGAGCAGTTCTTC	CASSEVLAVYNEQFF
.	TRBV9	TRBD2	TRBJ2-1	TGTGCCAGCAGCGCCGACGGGACTAGCGAATACAATGAGCAGTTCTTC	CASSADGTSEYNEQFF
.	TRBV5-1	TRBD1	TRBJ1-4	TGCGCCAGCAGCGTGGGACAGCCCGGGCGGAATGAAAAACTGTTTTTT	CASSVGQPGRNEKLFF
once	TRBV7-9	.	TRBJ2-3	TGTGCCAGCAGCTTGGAGGGGAGCACAGATACGCAGTATTTT	CASSLEGSTDTQYF
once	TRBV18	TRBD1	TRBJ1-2	TGTGCCAGCTCACCCCAGGGACAGGGGGACTATGGCTACACCTTC	CASSPQGQGDYGYTF
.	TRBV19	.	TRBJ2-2	TGTGCCAGTACTCGGACAAACACCGGGGAGCTGTTTTTT	CASTRTNTGELFF
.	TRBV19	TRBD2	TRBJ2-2	TGTGCCAGTAGTATAGATTTCCTAGCGGTTCTCACCGGGGAGCTGTTTTTT	CASSIDFLAVLTGELFF
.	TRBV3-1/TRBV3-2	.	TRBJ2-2	TGTGCCAGCAGGGTGGGGGGTCCGAACACCGGGGAGCTGTTTTTT	CASRVGGPNTGELFF
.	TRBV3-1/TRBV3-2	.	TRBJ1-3	TGTGCCAGCAGCCCCCGGAGCTCTGGAAACACCATATATTTT	CASSPRSSGNTIYF
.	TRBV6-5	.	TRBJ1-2	TGTGCCAGCAGCCCAGACAGTGCCTATGGCTACACCTTC	CASSPDSAYGYTF
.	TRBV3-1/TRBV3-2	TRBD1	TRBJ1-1	TGTGCCAGCAGCCGCGCGCGGGACAGGGGGATATTGGGGTCCAATTTCTTT	CASSRARDRGILGSNFF
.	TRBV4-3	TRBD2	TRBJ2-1	TGCGCCAGCAGCCAAGATACGGAGCGGGGTTTATACAATGAGCAGTTCTTC	CASSQDTERGLYNEQFF
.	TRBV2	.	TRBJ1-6	TGTGCCACATCTAGCGATCGGTCCTATAATTCACCCCTCCACTTT	CATSSDRSYNSPLHF
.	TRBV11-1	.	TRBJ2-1	TGTGCCAGCAGCCTTCACTCTCGTGAGCAGTTCTTC	CASSLHSREQFF
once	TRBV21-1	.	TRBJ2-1	TGTGCCAGCAGCACGTTGGGGTGTGACAGGGAGTCCTACAATGAGCAGTTCTTC	CASSTLGCDRESYNEQFF
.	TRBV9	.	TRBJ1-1	TGTGCCAGCAGCGTAGGTGGAGGGAGGGGGAACACTGAAGCTTTCTTT	CASSVGGGRGNTEAFF
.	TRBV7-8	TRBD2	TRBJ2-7	TGTGCCAGCAGCTTAGGCGGGGGTCACGAGCAGTACTTC	CASSLGGGHEQYF
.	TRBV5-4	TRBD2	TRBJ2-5	TGTGCCAGCAGTCGGGGGGGCCCGGGGGAGACCCAGTACTTC	CASSRGGPGETQYF
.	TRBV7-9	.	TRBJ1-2	TGTGCCAGCAGCCTCGGGGGGTATGGCTACACCTTC	CASSLGGYGYTF
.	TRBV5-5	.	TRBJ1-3	TGTGCCAGCAGCCGAGGGGGGGCTTTAGGTGGAAACACCATATATTTT	CASSRGGALGGNTIYF
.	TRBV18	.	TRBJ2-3	TGTGCCAGCTCACCACTGGAGCGACGACGGACAGATACGCAGTATTTT	CASSPLERRRTDTQYF
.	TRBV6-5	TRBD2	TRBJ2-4	TGTGCCAGCAGGCGGGGGGGAAGTAGCGCCATTCAGTACTTC	CASRRGGSSAIQYF
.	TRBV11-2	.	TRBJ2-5	TGTGCCAGCAGCTTATCGGTGGTAGCGGTTACAGAGACCCAGTACTTC	CASSLSVVAVTETQYF
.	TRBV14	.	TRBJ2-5	TGTGCCAGCAGCCAATTTCGGACAGATCAAGAGACCCAGTACTTC	CASSQFRTDQETQYF
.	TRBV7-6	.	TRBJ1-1	TGTGCCAGCAGCTTAGTCTGGACAGCGCCTGAAGGCGCTGAAGCTTTCTTT	CASSLVWTAPEGAEAFF
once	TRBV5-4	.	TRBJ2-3	TGTGCCAGCAGCAGGGACTACAACAGGGAGGGTACGCAGTATTTT	CASSRDYNREGTQYF
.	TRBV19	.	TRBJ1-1	TGTGCCAGTAGTAGCAGCGCGAACACTGAAGCTTTCTTT	CASSSSANTEAFF
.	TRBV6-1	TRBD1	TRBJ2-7	TGTGCCAGCAGTGAGAACACAGGGGACGAGCAGTACTTC	CASSENTGDEQYF
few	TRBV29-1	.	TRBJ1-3	TGCAGCGTTGAACAAATCTCTGGAAACACCATATATTTT	CSVEQISGNTIYF
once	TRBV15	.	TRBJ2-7	TGTGCCACCAGCAGAGAGGCAGGGGTGTCTTACGAGCAGTACTTC	CATSREAGVSYEQYF
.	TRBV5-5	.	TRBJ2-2	TGTGCCAGCAGCTTGGGCGGGCAGAGGACCGGGGAGCTGTTTTTT	CASSLGGQRTGELFF
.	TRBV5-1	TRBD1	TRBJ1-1	TGCGCCAGCAGCTTGGCAGGGGGTGGCACTGAAGCTTTCTTT	CASSLAGGGTEAFF